The following is a T cell receptor (beta chain) sequence with its context. These data come from a study of T cells in localized non-small cell lung cancer. The CDR3 contains 14 residues. The germline V gene has CDR1 MDHEN and CDR2 SYDVKM. V gave up 3 bases and J gave up 0 bases, with 6 bases separating them. Sequencing was performed with immunoSEQ multiplex PCR; in TCRdb, only in-frame clones are kept and a portion is missing. This table has some 26,000 clones, approximately 90% appearing once. The origin of this receptor is a woman aged 18-49 years with stage I lung adenocarcinoma. The specimen comprised peripheral blood, sampled before any cancer treatment. The chain employs TRBV28 and TRBJ1-3, with D unclear. In DNA form, the CDR3 reads TGTGCCAGCAGTTTGGCAAGCTCTGGAAACACCATATATTTT. Translated: CASSLASSGNTIYF.